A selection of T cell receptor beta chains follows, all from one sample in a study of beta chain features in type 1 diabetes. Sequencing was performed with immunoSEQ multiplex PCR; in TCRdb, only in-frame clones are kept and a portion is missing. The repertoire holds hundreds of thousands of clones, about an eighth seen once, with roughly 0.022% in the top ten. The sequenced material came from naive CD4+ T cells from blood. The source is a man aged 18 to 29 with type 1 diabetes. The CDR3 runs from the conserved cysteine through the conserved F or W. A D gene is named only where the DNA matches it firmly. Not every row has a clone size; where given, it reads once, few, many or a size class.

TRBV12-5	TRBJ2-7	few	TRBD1	CASGRDRETYEQYF	TGTGCTAGTGGCCGGGACAGGGAGACTTACGAGCAGTACTTC
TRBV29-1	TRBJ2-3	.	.	CSAEGISTDTQYF	TGCAGCGCGGAAGGGATTAGCACAGATACGCAGTATTTT
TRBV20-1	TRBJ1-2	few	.	CSASREAGYTF	TGCAGTGCTAGCCGGGAGGCTGGCTACACCTTC
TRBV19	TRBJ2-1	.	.	CASTGWQANNEQFF	TGTGCCAGTACCGGCTGGCAGGCCAACAATGAGCAGTTCTTC
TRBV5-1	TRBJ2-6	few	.	CASSLAGAASGANVLTF	TGCGCCAGCAGCTTGGCAGGGGCCGCCTCTGGGGCCAACGTCCTGACTTTC
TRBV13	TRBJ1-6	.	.	CASEGWNSPLHF	TGTGCCAGCGAGGGGTGGAATTCACCCCTCCACTTT
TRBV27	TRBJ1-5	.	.	CASQDLRGNQPQHF	TGTGCCAGCCAGGACTTACGGGGCAATCAGCCCCAGCATTTT
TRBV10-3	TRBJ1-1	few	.	CAISEHEGDTEAFF	TGTGCCATCAGTGAGCACGAGGGGGACACTGAAGCTTTCTTT
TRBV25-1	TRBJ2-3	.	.	CASIGAGDTQYF	TGTGCCAGCATCGGAGCAGGGGATACGCAGTATTTT
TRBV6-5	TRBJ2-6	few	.	CASSYSQFEANVLTF	TGTGCCAGCAGTTACTCCCAGTTTGAGGCCAACGTCCTGACTTTC
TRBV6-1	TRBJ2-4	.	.	CASSEVGDTKNIQYF	TGTGCCAGCAGTGAAGTAGGGGATACCAAAAACATTCAGTACTTC
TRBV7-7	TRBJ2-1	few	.	CASSSSRVNEQFF	TGTGCTAGCAGCTCGAGCAGGGTGAATGAGCAGTTCTTC
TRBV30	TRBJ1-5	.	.	CAFSRGRDQPQHF	TGTGCCTTCTCCAGGGGCCGAGATCAGCCCCAGCATTTT
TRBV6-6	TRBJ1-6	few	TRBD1	CASSRYRGDSPLHF	TGTGCCAGCAGCCGATACAGGGGGGATTCACCCCTCCACTTT
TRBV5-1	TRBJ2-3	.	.	CASSAGGAGDTQYF	TGCGCCAGCAGCGCCGGAGGAGCGGGAGATACGCAGTATTTT
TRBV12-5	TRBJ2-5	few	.	CASGFSETQYF	TGTGCTAGTGGTTTTTCGGAGACCCAGTACTTC
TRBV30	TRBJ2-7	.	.	CAWSTALEQYF	TGTGCCTGGAGTACGGCCCTCGAGCAGTACTTC
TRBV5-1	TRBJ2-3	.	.	CASSFRRQGGPDTQYF	TGCGCCAGCAGCTTCCGTCGGCAGGGGGGCCCAGATACGCAGTATTTT
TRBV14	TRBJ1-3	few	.	CASSQASGNTIYF	TGTGCCAGCAGCCAGGCATCCGGAAACACCATATATTTT
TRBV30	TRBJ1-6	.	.	CAWIYGDSPLHF	TGTGCCTGGATCTACGGGGACTCACCCCTCCACTTT
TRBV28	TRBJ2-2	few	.	CASSLILNTGELFF	TGTGCCAGCAGTTTAATACTGAACACCGGGGAGCTGTTTTTT
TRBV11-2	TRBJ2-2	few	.	CASSLGRATGELFF	TGTGCCAGCAGCTTAGGACGGGCCACCGGGGAGCTGTTTTTT
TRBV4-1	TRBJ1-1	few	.	CASSQVTVNTEAFF	TGCGCCAGCAGCCAAGTAACGGTGAACACTGAAGCTTTCTTT
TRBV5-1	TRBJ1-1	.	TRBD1	CASKGQSTEAFF	TGCGCCAGCAAGGGACAGAGCACTGAAGCTTTCTTT
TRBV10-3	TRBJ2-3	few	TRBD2	CAIRGGLAETDTQYF	TGTGCCATCAGGGGCGGACTAGCAGAAACAGATACGCAGTATTTT
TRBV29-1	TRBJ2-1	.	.	CSVVYGQKGHEQFF	TGCAGCGTTGTTTATGGACAGAAGGGGCATGAGCAGTTCTTC
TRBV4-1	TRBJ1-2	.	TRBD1	CASSQAGTGSGYTF	TGCGCCAGCAGCCAAGCCGGGACAGGGTCTGGCTACACCTTC
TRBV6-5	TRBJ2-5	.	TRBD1	CASSRDSPYQETQYF	TGTGCCAGCAGCCGGGACAGCCCGTACCAAGAGACCCAGTACTTC
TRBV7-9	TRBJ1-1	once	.	CASSLSGNTEAFF	TGTGCCAGCAGCTTATCGGGGAACACTGAAGCTTTCTTT
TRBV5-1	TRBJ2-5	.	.	CASRSQETQYF	TGCGCCAGCAGGTCTCAAGAGACCCAGTACTTC
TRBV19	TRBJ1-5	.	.	CASSTVSDSNQPQHF	TGTGCCAGTAGTACCGTTTCGGATAGCAATCAGCCCCAGCATTTT
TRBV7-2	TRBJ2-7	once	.	CASSPWGGGYEQYF	TGTGCCAGCAGCCCTTGGGGAGGGGGCTACGAGCAGTACTTC
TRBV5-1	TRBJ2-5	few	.	CASLSTGGIQETQYF	TGCGCCAGCCTAAGCACAGGTGGGATCCAAGAGACCCAGTACTTC
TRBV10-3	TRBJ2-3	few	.	CAISESKASTDTQYF	TGTGCCATCAGTGAGTCGAAGGCTAGCACAGATACGCAGTATTTT
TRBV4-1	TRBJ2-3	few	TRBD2	CASSQEGASGGAWTDTQYF	TGCGCCAGCAGCCAAGAGGGTGCTAGCGGGGGGGCCTGGACAGATACGCAGTATTTT
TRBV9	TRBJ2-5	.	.	CASSVGQGGETQYF	TGTGCCAGCAGCGTCGGACAGGGAGGGGAGACCCAGTACTTC
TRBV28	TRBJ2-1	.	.	CASSLGNRQFF	TGTGCCAGCAGTTTGGGGAATAGGCAGTTCTTC
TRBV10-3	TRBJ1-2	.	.	CAITGLDSRLRGYTF	TGTGCCATCACCGGATTGGACAGCCGCCTTCGTGGCTACACCTTC
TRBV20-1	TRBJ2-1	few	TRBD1	CSANTGGNLFF	TGCAGTGCCAACACAGGGGGCAACCTGTTCTTC
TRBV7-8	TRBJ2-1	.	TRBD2	CASSPRLAGRGDNEQFF	TGTGCCAGCAGCCCGCGGCTAGCGGGGAGGGGAGACAATGAGCAGTTCTTC
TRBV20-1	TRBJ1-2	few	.	CSATYRDGYTF	TGCAGTGCTACTTACAGGGATGGCTACACCTTC
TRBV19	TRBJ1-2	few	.	CASSMGLTVNYGYTF	TGTGCCAGTAGTATGGGTCTCACGGTGAACTATGGCTACACCTTC
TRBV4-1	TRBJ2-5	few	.	CASSQDPHSRETQYF	TGCGCCAGCAGCCAAGATCCACACTCTAGGGAGACCCAGTACTTC
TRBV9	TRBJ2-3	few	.	CASSVVSGADTQYF	TGTGCCAGCAGCGTAGTTTCAGGGGCAGATACGCAGTATTTT
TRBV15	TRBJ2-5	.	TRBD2	CATGREGPQETQYF	TGTGCCACCGGGCGGGAGGGGCCCCAAGAGACCCAGTACTTC
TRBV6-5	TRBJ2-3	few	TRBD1	CASSWTGTSTDTQYF	TGTGCCAGCAGCTGGACAGGGACTAGCACAGATACGCAGTATTTT
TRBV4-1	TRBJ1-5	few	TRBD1	CASSQGSGGGQAYQPQHF	TGCGCCAGCAGCCAAGGTAGTGGTGGAGGACAGGCCTATCAGCCCCAGCATTTT
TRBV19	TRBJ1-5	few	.	CASRPPRQGNQPQHF	TGTGCCAGTAGACCACCTAGACAGGGCAATCAGCCCCAGCATTTT
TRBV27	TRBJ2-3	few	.	CASSRLEGVDTQYF	TGTGCCAGCAGTCGCCTGGAGGGAGTGGATACGCAGTATTTT
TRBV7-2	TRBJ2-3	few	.	CASSLGGLSTDTQYF	TGTGCCAGCAGCTTAGGGGGGCTGAGCACAGATACGCAGTATTTT
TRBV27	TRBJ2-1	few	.	CASTRQGIAFF	TGTGCCAGCACCCGGCAGGGGATCGCGTTCTTC
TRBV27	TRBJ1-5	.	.	CASRPGTGNQPQHF	TGTGCCAGCAGACCAGGGACCGGCAATCAGCCCCAGCATTTT
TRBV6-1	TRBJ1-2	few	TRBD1	CASSELGQGSYGYTF	TGTGCCAGCAGTGAGTTGGGACAGGGTTCCTATGGCTACACCTTC
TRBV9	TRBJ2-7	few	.	CASSAGGGSTIPLEQYF	TGTGCCAGCAGCGCCGGCGGGGGCTCGACGATCCCCCTCGAGCAGTACTTC
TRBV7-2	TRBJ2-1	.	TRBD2	CASSSNMAGVYNEQFF	TGTGCCAGCAGCTCGAATATGGCGGGGGTGTACAATGAGCAGTTCTTC